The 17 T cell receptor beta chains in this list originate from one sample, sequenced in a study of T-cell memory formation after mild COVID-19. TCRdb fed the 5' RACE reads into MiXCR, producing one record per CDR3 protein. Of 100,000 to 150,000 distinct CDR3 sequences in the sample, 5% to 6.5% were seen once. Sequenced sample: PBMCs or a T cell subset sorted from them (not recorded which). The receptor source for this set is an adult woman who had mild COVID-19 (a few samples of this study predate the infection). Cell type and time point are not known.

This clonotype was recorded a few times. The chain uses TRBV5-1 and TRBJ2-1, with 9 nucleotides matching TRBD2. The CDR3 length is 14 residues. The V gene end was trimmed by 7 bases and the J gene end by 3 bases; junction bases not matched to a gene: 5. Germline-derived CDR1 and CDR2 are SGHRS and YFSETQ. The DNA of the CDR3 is TGCGCCAGCTCCCTAGCGGGATACTACAATGAGCAGTTCTTC. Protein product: CASSLAGYYNEQFF.

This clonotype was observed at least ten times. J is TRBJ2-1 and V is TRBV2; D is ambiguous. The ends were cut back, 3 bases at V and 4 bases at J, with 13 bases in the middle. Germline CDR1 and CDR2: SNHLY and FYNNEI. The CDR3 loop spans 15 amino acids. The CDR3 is CASSETTTLYNEQFF. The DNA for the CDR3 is TGTGCCAGCAGTGAGACAACCACCTTATACAATGAGCAGTTCTTC.

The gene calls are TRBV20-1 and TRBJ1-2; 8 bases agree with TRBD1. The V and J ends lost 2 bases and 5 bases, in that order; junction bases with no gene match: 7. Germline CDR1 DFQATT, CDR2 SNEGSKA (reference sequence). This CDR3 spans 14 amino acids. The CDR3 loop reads CSARPRTGNYGYTF. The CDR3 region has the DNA TGCAGTGCTAGACCAAGGACAGGGAATTATGGCTACACCTTC.

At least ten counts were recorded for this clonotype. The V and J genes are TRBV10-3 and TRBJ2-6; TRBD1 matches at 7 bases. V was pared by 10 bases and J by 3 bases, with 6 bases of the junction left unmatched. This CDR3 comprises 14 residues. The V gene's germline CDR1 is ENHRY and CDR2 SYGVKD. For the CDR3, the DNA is TGTGCCACGTCAGGGGGTAGTGGGGCCAACGTCCTGACTTTC. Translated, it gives CATSGGSGANVLTF.

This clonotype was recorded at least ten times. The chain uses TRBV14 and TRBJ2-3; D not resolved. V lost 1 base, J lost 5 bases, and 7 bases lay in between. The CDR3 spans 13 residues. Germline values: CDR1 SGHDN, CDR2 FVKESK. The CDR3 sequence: CASSQGTGDTQYF. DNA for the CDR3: TGTGCCAGCAGCCAAGGGACGGGAGATACGCAGTATTTT.

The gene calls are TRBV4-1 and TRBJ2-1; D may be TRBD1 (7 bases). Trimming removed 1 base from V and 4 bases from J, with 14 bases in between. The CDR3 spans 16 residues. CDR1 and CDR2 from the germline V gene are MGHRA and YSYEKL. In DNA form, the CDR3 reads TGCGCCAGCAGCCAAGGGAGGGGACAGCTATACAATGAGCAGTTCTTC. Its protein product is CASSQGRGQLYNEQFF.

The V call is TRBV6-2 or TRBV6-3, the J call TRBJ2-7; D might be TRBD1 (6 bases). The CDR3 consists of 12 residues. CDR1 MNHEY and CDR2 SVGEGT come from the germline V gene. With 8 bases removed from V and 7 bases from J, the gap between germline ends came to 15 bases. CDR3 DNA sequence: TGTGCCAGCGGACAGTCCCCGGGGGAGCAGTACTTC. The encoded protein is CASGQSPGEQYF.

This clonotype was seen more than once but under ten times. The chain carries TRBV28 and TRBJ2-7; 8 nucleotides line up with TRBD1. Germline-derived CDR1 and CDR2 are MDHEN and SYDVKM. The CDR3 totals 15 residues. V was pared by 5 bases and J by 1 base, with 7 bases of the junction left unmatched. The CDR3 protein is CASSPTGGRSYEQYF. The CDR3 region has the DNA TGTGCCAGCAGTCCTACAGGGGGTAGGTCCTACGAGCAGTACTTC.

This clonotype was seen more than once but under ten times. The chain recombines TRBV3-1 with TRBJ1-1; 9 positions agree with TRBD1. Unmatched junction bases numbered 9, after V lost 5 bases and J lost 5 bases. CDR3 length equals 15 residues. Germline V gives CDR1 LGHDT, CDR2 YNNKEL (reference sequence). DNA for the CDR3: TGTGCCAGCAGCGTGCGCCGGGACAGGGTGACTGAAGCTTTCTTT. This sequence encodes CASSVRRDRVTEAFF.

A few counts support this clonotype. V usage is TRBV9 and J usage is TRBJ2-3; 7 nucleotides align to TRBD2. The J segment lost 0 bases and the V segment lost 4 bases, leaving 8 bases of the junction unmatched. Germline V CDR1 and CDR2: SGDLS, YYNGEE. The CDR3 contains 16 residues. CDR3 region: CASSPQWGGSTDTQYF. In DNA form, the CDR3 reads TGTGCCAGCAGCCCCCAATGGGGGGGTAGCACAGATACGCAGTATTTT.

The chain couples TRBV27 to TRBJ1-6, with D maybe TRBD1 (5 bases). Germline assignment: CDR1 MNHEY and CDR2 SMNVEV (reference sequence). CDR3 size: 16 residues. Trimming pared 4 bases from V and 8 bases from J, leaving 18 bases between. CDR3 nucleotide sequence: TGTGCCAGCAGTTGGCGGGGACGGTGGGGGGATTCACCCCTCCACTTT. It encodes CASSWRGRWGDSPLHF.

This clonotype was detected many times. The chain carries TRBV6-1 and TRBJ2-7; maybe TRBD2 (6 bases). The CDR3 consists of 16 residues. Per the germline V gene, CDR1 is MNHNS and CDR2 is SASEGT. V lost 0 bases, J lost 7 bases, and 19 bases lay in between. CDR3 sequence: CASSEASWDLAGEQYF. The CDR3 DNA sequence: TGTGCCAGCAGTGAAGCGTCCTGGGACCTCGCGGGGGAGCAGTACTTC.

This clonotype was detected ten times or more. The CDR3 spells CASRSRDRRTYEQYF. The DNA of the CDR3 is TGTGCCAGCAGGTCCCGGGACAGACGGACCTACGAGCAGTACTTC. The V gene is TRBV5-6, the J gene TRBJ2-7, with 7 bases that match TRBD1. The CDR3 is 15 amino acids. J gave up 2 bases and V 5 bases, and 10 bases lay outside the gene matches. Per germline, CDR1 SGHDT and CDR2 YYEEEE.

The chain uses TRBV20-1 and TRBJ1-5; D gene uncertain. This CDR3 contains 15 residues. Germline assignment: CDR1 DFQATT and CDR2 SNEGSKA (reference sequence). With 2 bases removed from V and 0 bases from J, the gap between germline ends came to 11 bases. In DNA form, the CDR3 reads TGCAGTGCTAGAATCGGACTTAATAGCAATCAGCCCCAGCATTTT. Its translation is CSARIGLNSNQPQHF.

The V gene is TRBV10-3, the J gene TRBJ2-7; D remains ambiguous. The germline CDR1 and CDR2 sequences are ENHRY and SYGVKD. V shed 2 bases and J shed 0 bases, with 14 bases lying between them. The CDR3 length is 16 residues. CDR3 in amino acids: CAISERVGGSSYEQYF. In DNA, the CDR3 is TGTGCCATCAGTGAGAGGGTGGGCGGAAGCTCCTACGAGCAGTACTTC.

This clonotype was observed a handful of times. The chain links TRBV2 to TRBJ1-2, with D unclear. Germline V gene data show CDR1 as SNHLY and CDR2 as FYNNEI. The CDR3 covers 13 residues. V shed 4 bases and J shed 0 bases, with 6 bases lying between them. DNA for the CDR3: TGTGCCAGCAGTGCTCTGACTAACTATGGCTACACCTTC. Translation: CASSALTNYGYTF. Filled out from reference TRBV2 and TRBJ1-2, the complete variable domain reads EPEVTQTPSHQVTQMGQEVILRCVPISNHLYFYWYRQILGQKVEFLVSFYNNEISEKSEIFDDQFSVERPDGSNFTLKIRSTKLEDSAMYFCASSALTNYGYTFGSGTRLTVV.

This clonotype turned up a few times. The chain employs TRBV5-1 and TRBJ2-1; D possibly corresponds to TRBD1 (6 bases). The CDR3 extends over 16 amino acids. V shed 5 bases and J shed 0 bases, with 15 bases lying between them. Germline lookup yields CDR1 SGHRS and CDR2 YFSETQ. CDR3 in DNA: TGCGCCAGCAGACCGTCTACAGGGAGCTCCTACAATGAGCAGTTCTTC. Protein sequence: CASRPSTGSSYNEQFF.